The 20 T cell receptor beta chains given below trace back to one sample, sequenced in a study of CD8+CD57+ T cells in acquired aplastic anemia. Patients selected for sequencing had displayed CD8+CD57+ cell expansion by flow cytometry. Using genomic DNA as the template, TCR beta VDJ and CDR3 profiling was carried out. MiXCR was run by TCRdb on the reads, yielding one entry per CDR3 protein. The table records hundreds of thousands of distinct CDR3 sequences, around 32% of them present only once. The sequencing sample was made of sorted CD4+, CD8+, or CD8+CD57+ T cells (not recorded which) from PBMCs. These receptors originate from a human donor with aplastic anemia.

Ten or more counts support this clonotype. The chain is built from TRBV7-2 and TRBJ1-2; TRBD1 is a possible D gene (6 bases). This CDR3 has 14 amino acids. V lost 2 bases and J 2 bases, leaving 9 bases between the germline ends. In germline, CDR1 is SGHTA, CDR2 FQGNSA. CDR3 bases: TGTGCCAGCAGCTTACCCACAGGGAACTATGGCTACACCTTC. This sequence encodes CASSLPTGNYGYTF.

This clonotype has a handful of counts. The V and J genes are TRBV5-6 and TRBJ1-1; TRBD1 matches at 7 bases. Germline CDR1 is SGHDT and CDR2 is YYEEEE. The trim removed 10 bases at V and 0 bases at J, leaving 21 bases unmatched. The CDR3 has 18 residues. CDR3 residues: CAGGMIGTGQSVNTEAFF. The DNA of the CDR3 is TGTGCCGGAGGCATGATAGGTACGGGACAGTCAGTGAACACTGAAGCTTTCTTT.

This clonotype was recorded at least ten times. The V gene is TRBV10-3, the J gene TRBJ2-1, with D perhaps matching TRBD2 (6 bases). Trimming stripped 8 bases from V and 0 bases from J, with 8 bases between. Germline values: CDR1 ENHRY, CDR2 SYGVKD. The CDR3 length is 13 residues. CDR3 sequence: CAIAGSSYNEQFF. The CDR3 DNA follows: TGTGCCATCGCCGGGAGCTCCTACAATGAGCAGTTCTTC.

The DNA of the CDR3 is TGCGCCAGCAGTGAGGTTCCGAGCCGTGGGACCCAGTACTTC. It encodes CASSEVPSRGTQYF. This rearrangement joins TRBV10-1 to TRBJ2-5; D gene unclear. The germline gives CDR1 WNHNN, CDR2 SYGVQD (reference sequence). This CDR3 has 14 amino acids. V was cut by 2 bases and J by 7 bases, with 14 bases left in between.

This clonotype appeared a few times. V gene TRBV20-1 combines with J gene TRBJ1-1, with 8 bases aligning to TRBD1. CDR1 and CDR2 (germline): DFQATT, SNEGSKA (reference sequence). The ends lost 6 bases at V and 5 bases at J; junction bases unmatched: 14. This CDR3 region has 15 residues. DNA of the CDR3: TGCAGTGCCCAAACAATCAGGGGGCGCGAAACTGAAGCTTTCTTT. It codes for CSAQTIRGRETEAFF.

This chain uses TRBV20-1 with TRBJ2-3; 12 bases align to TRBD2. The CDR3 spans 17 residues. The germline V gene encodes CDR1 DFQATT and CDR2 SNEGSKA (reference sequence). V shed 1 base, J shed 4 bases, and the junction held 9 bases outside the gene matches. The CDR3 region has the DNA TGCAGTGCTAGAGTAGGGCTAGCGGGAGGGGGGGCAGATACGCAGTATTTT. It translates to CSARVGLAGGGADTQYF.

A few counts support this clonotype. CDR3 nucleotides: TGCGCCAGCAGTTTGAGGGCAGGGGCGTATGAGCAGTTCTTC. The encoded protein is CASSLRAGAYEQFF. V usage is TRBV10-2 and J usage is TRBJ2-1, with D maybe TRBD1 (6 bases). CDR1 is WSHSY and CDR2 is SAAADI in the germline V gene. This CDR3 is 14 amino acids long. The V gene lost 5 bases and the J gene lost 8 bases, with 16 bases spanning the gap.

Ten or more counts support this clonotype. This chain links TRBV24-1 with TRBJ2-3; 9 nucleotides line up with TRBD1. Germline CDR1 KGHDR, CDR2 SFDVKD. V was clipped by 1 base and J by 12 bases; unmatched bases: 4. CDR3 size: 13 residues. CDR3 region: CATSDFGTGLQYF. CDR3 bases: TGTGCCACCAGTGATTTTGGGACAGGGCTTCAGTATTTT.

This clonotype was counted only a few times. The rearrangement joins TRBV6-1 to TRBJ2-7; D gene uncertain. The CDR3 is 14 residues long. From germline, CDR1 is MNHNS and CDR2 SASEGT. The CDR3 sequence: CALKVTRLDYEQYF. The CDR3 coding sequence is TGTGCGCTCAAGGTTACTCGGCTTGACTACGAGCAGTACTTC.

This clonotype was seen many times. CDR3 DNA sequence: TGTGCCACCAGCAGAGATACCAGCGATCGCTACGAGCAGTACTTC. Translated, it gives CATSRDTSDRYEQYF. The chain couples TRBV15 to TRBJ2-7; D remains ambiguous. The CDR3 extends over 15 amino acids. Trimming pared 0 bases from V and 3 bases from J, leaving 12 bases between. From germline, CDR1 is LNHNV and CDR2 YYDKDF (reference sequence).

V and J are TRBV10-3 and TRBJ2-7; tentative D call: TRBD2 (5 bases). This CDR3 is built from 15 residues. Germline CDR1 ENHRY, CDR2 SYGVKD. V dropped 0 bases and J dropped 4 bases, with 13 bases sitting between them. In DNA, the CDR3 is TGTGCCATCAGTGAGTCATCGGGGATTATTTACGAGCAGTACTTC. Its protein product is CAISESSGIIYEQYF.

This clonotype was counted many times. The V and J genes are TRBV7-9 and TRBJ1-2, with 7 positions matching TRBD1. The V gene end was trimmed by 5 bases and the J gene end by 0 bases; junction bases not matched to a gene: 6. The germline V gene encodes CDR1 SEHNR and CDR2 FQNEAQ (reference sequence). The CDR3 consists of 15 residues. In nucleotides, the CDR3 is TGTGCCAGCAGCACTAGTGACAGGGCTAACTATGGCTACACCTTC. Translating gives CASSTSDRANYGYTF.

This clonotype was seen ten or more times. V gene TRBV20-1 combines with J gene TRBJ1-2; D call uncertain. V lost 1 base to trimming and J lost 2 bases, with 8 bases between them. From germline, CDR1 is DFQATT and CDR2 SNEGSKA (reference sequence). The CDR3 totals 13 residues. CDR3 protein: CSARVYSNYGYTF. Here the CDR3 DNA reads TGCAGTGCTAGAGTGTACTCGAACTATGGCTACACCTTC.

This clonotype was observed at least ten times. The chain recombines TRBV19 with TRBJ1-5; no clear D gene. The germline V gene encodes CDR1 LNHDA and CDR2 SQIVND (reference sequence). Trimming took off 10 bases at V and 7 bases at J, with 2 bases between the two ends. This CDR3 spans 8 amino acids. CDR3 protein: CATQPQHF. The DNA for the CDR3 is TGTGCCACCCAGCCCCAGCATTTT.

Here the CDR3 reads CATSTSGDYEQYF. The CDR3 DNA reads TGCGCCACCTCGACTAGCGGGGACTACGAGCAGTACTTC. The chain is built from TRBV10-2 and TRBJ2-7, with TRBD2 identical over 11 bases. CDR3 length equals 13 residues. Unmatched junction bases numbered 5, after V lost 10 bases and J lost 3 bases. Germline V gene lookup returns CDR1 WSHSY and CDR2 SAAADI.

CDR3 residues: CASSLGNYNEAFF. The CDR3 DNA follows: TGCGCCAGCAGCTTGGGGAACTACAATGAAGCTTTCTTT. J is TRBJ1-1 and V is TRBV5-1, with D uncertain. Per germline, CDR1 SGHRS and CDR2 YFSETQ. The CDR3 length is 13 residues. The V and J ends lost 0 bases and 7 bases respectively, with 10 bases between them.

This clonotype was observed at least ten times. The chain recombines TRBV29-1 with TRBJ1-2; D is undetermined. This CDR3 has 14 amino acids. CDR1 is SQVTM, CDR2 ANQGSEA, per germline. The ends were cut back, 3 bases at V and 2 bases at J, with 13 bases in the middle. The CDR3 DNA is TGCAGCGTTGAGGGCGTCCCGGGGAACTATGGCTACACCTTC. It specifies CSVEGVPGNYGYTF. Together with reference TRBV29-1 and TRBJ1-2, the CDR3 gives the full variable domain: SAVISQKPSRDICQRGTSLTIQCQVDSQVTMMFWYRQQPGQSLTLIATANQGSEATYESGFVIDKFPISRPNLTFSTLTVSNMSPEDSSIYLCSVEGVPGNYGYTFGSGTRLTVV.

Ten or more counts support this clonotype. The junction and the germline gene differ at one end; a read error may be behind it. The chain is built from TRBV7-2 and TRBJ2-7; D remains unclear. Germline V CDR1 and CDR2: SGHTA, FQGNSA. This CDR3 contains 12 residues. The CDR3: CASSLVSHEQYF. In nucleotides, the CDR3 is TGTGCCAGCAGCTTAGTCTCCCACGAGCAGTACTTC.

V usage is TRBV15 and J usage is TRBJ1-3, with a tentative D call TRBD1 (5 bases). CDR3 length: 15 amino acids. V gave up 3 bases and J gave up 0 bases, with 9 bases separating them. CDR1 is LNHNV and CDR2 is YYDKDF in the germline V gene (reference sequence). CDR3 sequence: CATSRGRDSGNTIYF. As DNA, the CDR3 is TGTGCCACCAGCAGGGGCAGGGACTCTGGAAACACCATATATTTT. The variable domain in full, completed from reference TRBV15 and TRBJ1-3, reads DAMVIQNPRYQVTQFGKPVTLSCSQTLNHNVMYWYQQKSSQAPKLLFHYYDKDFNNEADTPDNFQSRRPNTSFCFLDIRSPGLGDTAMYLCATSRGRDSGNTIYFGEGSWLTVV.

V is TRBV29-1 and J is TRBJ2-7, with TRBD1 as a possible D gene (8 bases). Trimming removed 6 bases at V and 5 bases at J, with 17 bases between. CDR1 is SQVTM and CDR2 is ANQGSEA in the germline V gene. There are 13 residues in the CDR3. CDR3 region: CSVTRTGRDEQYF. As DNA, the CDR3 is TGCAGCGTGACAAGGACAGGGAGGGACGAGCAGTACTTC.